This entry lists 5 T cell receptor beta chains sequenced from one sample in a study of blood T cells in healthy people across ages. Through a sample-barcoded 5' primer and a J-beta primer mix, a second PCR was run for roughly 6 to 12 cycles. Each CDR3 protein gets one entry after TCRdb re-called the 5' RACE reads with MiXCR. The sample gives 600,000 to 1,000,000 distinct CDR3 sequences, 20% to 30% of which show up once; more than 3% is in the top ten. This same sample was also part of a study on T cells of mothers and their children.

Sequencing input: blood. The origin of the receptors is a boy under 18 in good health.

This clonotype was seen more than once but under ten times. This chain uses TRBV7-9 with TRBJ2-5; TRBD2 agrees at 8 bases. The J call may be wrong; the DNA end is better matched by TRBJ2-7. This CDR3 region has 15 residues. Per the germline V gene, CDR1 is SEHNR and CDR2 is FQNEAQ (reference sequence). The CDR3 DNA sequence: TGTGCCAGCAGCTCGGGACTAGTGGCGTACTACGAGCAGTACTTC. Translated, it gives CASSSGLVAYYEQYF.

The chain recombines TRBV12-3 or TRBV12-4 with TRBJ1-4; maybe TRBD1 (5 bases). The CDR3 contains 15 residues. The germline V and J ends were trimmed by 6 bases and 8 bases, with 19 bases remaining between them. The CDR3 nucleotides read TGTGCCAGCAGCCCTGGCGGGGCTAGGAGGGAAAAACTGTTTTTT. As protein: CASSPGGARREKLFF.

CDR3 sequence (DNA): TGTGCCACCAGCTCTTTAACAGGGGGCCGGGGTCAGCCCCAGCATTTT. This encodes CATSSLTGGRGQPQHF. This sequence joins TRBV15 and TRBJ1-5, with 9 bases lining up with TRBD1. The CDR3 covers 16 residues. The V and J ends lost 5 bases and 6 bases, in that order; junction bases with no gene match: 11. Germline V CDR1 and CDR2: LNHNV, YYDKDF (reference sequence).

The V call is TRBV12-3 or TRBV12-4, the J call TRBJ2-1; unclear D gene. The CDR3 loop spans 13 amino acids. The V end was cut by 3 bases, the J end by 7 bases, with 10 bases between. The CDR3 nucleotides are TGTGCCAGCAGTTTTTTCCGCTCGAATGAGCAGTTCTTC. Amino acids: CASSFFRSNEQFF.

This clonotype was observed a few times. The V and J genes are TRBV12-3 or TRBV12-4 and TRBJ2-5; 9 nucleotides agree with TRBD2. The J call may be in error: the DNA end matches TRBJ2-7 better. The length of the CDR3 is 15 residues. CDR3 DNA sequence: TGTGCCAGCAGTTCCCCCCGACTAGCGGTCTACGAGCAGTACTTC. It is translated as CASSSPRLAVYEQYF.